The sample holds a few counts of the clone carrying this T cell receptor beta chain. This record comes from a study of blood T cells in healthy people across ages. Using a J-beta primer mix together with a sample-barcoded 5' primer, a second PCR was run for roughly 6 to 12 cycles. TCRdb re-called the 5' RACE reads through MiXCR, storing one row per CDR3 protein. Counted here are around 1,500,000 distinct CDR3 sequences, about 30% occurring once; the ten biggest clones make up roughly 8%. CDR3 length: 16 amino acids. V shed 0 bases and J shed 0 bases, with 10 bases lying between them. The germline gives CDR1 SGHRS, CDR2 YFSETQ.

The clonotype was recovered from a woman between 25 and 40 years old in good health. Specimen: blood. The gene calls are TRBV5-1 and TRBJ1-5, with D possibly matching TRBD1 (6 bases). CDR3: CASSLGGPYSNQPQHF. The CDR3, as DNA: TGCGCCAGCAGCTTGGGGGGGCCCTATAGCAATCAGCCCCAGCATTTT.